This is a list of T cell receptor beta chains from one sample in a study of shared clonotypes between healthy human individuals. The method was immunoSEQ multiplex PCR; TCRdb's version includes in-frame clones alone and lacks a portion of them. The sample holds approximately 1,000,000 clones, about 80% seen once. The sample consisted of memory CD4+ T cells from PBMCs. The receptors shown here come from a young man in good health. Some clones in this sample may be carry-over from other donors' samples. The CDR3 runs from the conserved cysteine through the conserved F or W. Fields, in order: clone size, D gene, V gene, CDR3 protein. A D gene is named only where the DNA matches it firmly. Clone size appears in some rows only: once, few, many, or a class for an expanded clone.

size: few
D: .
V: TRBV2
CDR3: CASSEGSLNTEAFF

size: .
D: .
V: TRBV5-1
CDR3: CASSLRGLYEQYF

size: .
D: .
V: TRBV10-3
CDR3: CAIRVGGSNYEQYF

size: .
D: .
V: TRBV15
CDR3: CTTSRDRDWGAGQHRYEQYF

size: .
D: TRBD2
V: TRBV7-2
CDR3: CASSPGLATSEQYF

size: .
D: .
V: TRBV2
CDR3: CASTPVGGEQYF

size: few
D: .
V: TRBV5-6
CDR3: CASSGVASNTDTQYF

size: .
D: .
V: TRBV5-1
CDR3: CASSFQMEPFNEQFF

size: many
D: TRBD1
V: TRBV7-9
CDR3: CASSLTGDTEAFF

size: few
D: .
V: TRBV20-1
CDR3: CSPPYNEQFF

size: .
D: TRBD1
V: TRBV7-7
CDR3: CASSPGTGPNNEQFF

size: .
D: TRBD1
V: TRBV2
CDR3: CASSSEGAPTGELFF

size: .
D: .
V: TRBV19
CDR3: CASSIAGGYTF

size: once
D: TRBD2
V: TRBV19
CDR3: CASSGTRTSTDTQYF

size: .
D: .
V: TRBV11-2
CDR3: CASSLDRGGYTF

size: .
D: .
V: TRBV7-9
CDR3: CASGGDGGYTF

size: .
D: TRBD1
V: TRBV18
CDR3: CASSPTGTGGASGYTF

size: .
D: .
V: TRBV5-1
CDR3: CASSFQNEQYF

size: .
D: .
V: TRBV11-1
CDR3: CASSGWGERGETQYF

size: .
D: TRBD2
V: TRBV7-2
CDR3: CASSFWTSGTDTQYF

size: .
D: TRBD2
V: TRBV29-1
CDR3: CSVAGRARGTDTQYF

size: .
D: .
V: TRBV29-1
CDR3: CSVLTANEKLFF

size: .
D: .
V: TRBV5-6
CDR3: CASSLRAENTEAFF

size: .
D: .
V: TRBV7-9
CDR3: CASSGRGVQKSTDTQYF

size: few
D: .
V: TRBV28
CDR3: CASSFLVGTGDPYNEQFF

size: .
D: .
V: TRBV5-1
CDR3: CASSLGTLGGARGYTF

size: once
D: .
V: TRBV29-1
CDR3: CSVESVGRRANYGYTF

size: .
D: .
V: TRBV18
CDR3: CASSPARTENTEAFF

size: .
D: .
V: TRBV10-3
CDR3: CAISDSGRETQYF

size: .
D: .
V: TRBV5-6
CDR3: CASSFLGVETQYF

size: .
D: .
V: TRBV6-6
CDR3: CASSYAPSSYEQYF

size: .
D: TRBD1
V: TRBV6-6
CDR3: CASSYSPDRASYGYTF

size: .
D: .
V: TRBV19
CDR3: CASSIRDWIYNEQFF

size: .
D: .
V: TRBV19
CDR3: CASSGSFLSYEQYF

size: .
D: .
V: TRBV5-6
CDR3: CASSVQLGFTEAFF

size: .
D: .
V: TRBV19
CDR3: CASSIKPPRVSGSGSETQYF

size: .
D: TRBD1
V: TRBV15
CDR3: CATSSGRGRNYGYTF

size: .
D: TRBD1
V: TRBV29-1
CDR3: CSVLGQGDGYTF

size: .
D: .
V: TRBV5-8
CDR3: CASSLVGWNTEAFF

size: .
D: TRBD1
V: TRBV28
CDR3: CASKADRALKGPLNQPQHF

size: .
D: .
V: TRBV5-6
CDR3: CASSLWGSGRQYF

size: .
D: .
V: TRBV19
CDR3: CASSRPVAKNIQYF

size: .
D: TRBD2
V: TRBV29-1
CDR3: CSVELTSGRGPDTQYF

size: .
D: .
V: TRBV6-6
CDR3: CASSSPGPGHQPQHF

size: .
D: TRBD1
V: TRBV28
CDR3: CASSLPGTGRNTIYF

size: once
D: .
V: TRBV5-4
CDR3: CASSRNLRGEKLFF

size: .
D: .
V: TRBV7-9
CDR3: CASGDGGGYEQYF

size: once
D: TRBD2
V: TRBV30
CDR3: CAWRRLAGEVDTQYF

size: .
D: TRBD2
V: TRBV9
CDR3: CASSLRLAPQETQYF

size: .
D: TRBD2
V: TRBV4-3
CDR3: CASSQDWGGNIQYF

size: once
D: TRBD2
V: TRBV5-4
CDR3: CASSRGLAERTDTQYF